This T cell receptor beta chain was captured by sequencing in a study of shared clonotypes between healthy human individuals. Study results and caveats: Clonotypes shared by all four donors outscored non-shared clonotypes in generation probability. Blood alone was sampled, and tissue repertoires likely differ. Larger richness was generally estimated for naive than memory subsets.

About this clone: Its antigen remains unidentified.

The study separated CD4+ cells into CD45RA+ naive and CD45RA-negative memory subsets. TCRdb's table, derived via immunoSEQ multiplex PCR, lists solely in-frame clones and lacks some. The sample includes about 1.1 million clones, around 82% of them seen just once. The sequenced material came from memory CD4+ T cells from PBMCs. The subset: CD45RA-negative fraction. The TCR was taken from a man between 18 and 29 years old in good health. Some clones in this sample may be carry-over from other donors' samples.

The CDR3 nucleotides are TGTGCTAGTGGCGGACATGAGGCCAATGAGCAGTTCTTC. Amino acids: CASGGHEANEQFF. The chain is built from TRBV12-5 and TRBJ2-1; possibly TRBD1 for D (5 bases). V lost 6 bases, J lost 6 bases, and 12 bases lay in between. The germline gives CDR1 LGHNT, CDR2 FRNRAP. The CDR3 contains 13 residues.